This is a list of T cell receptor beta chains from one sample in a study of blood T cell repertoires in COVID-19. Only in-frame clones appear in the TCRdb table, and some are missing; sequencing was by immunoSEQ multiplex PCR. The sample includes approximately 150,000 clones, about 80% of them seen just once. The sequencing input was peripheral blood. The receptors shown here come from a man in his 70s who had recovered from COVID-19. The CDR3 runs from the conserved cysteine through the conserved F or W. D genes are given only for firm matches. Size tells how often a clone was seen (once, few, many) or the class of an expanded clone, and some rows leave it out.

j_call,v_call,clone_size,d_call,cdr3_nt,cdr3_aa
TRBJ2-3,TRBV5-1,NA,TRBD2,TGCGCCAGCAGCAGGACTAGCGGCACAGATACGCAGTATTTT,CASSRTSGTDTQYF
TRBJ2-2,TRBV2,once,NA,TGTGCCAGCAGTCCAGGGACGAACACCGGGGAGCTGTTTTTT,CASSPGTNTGELFF
TRBJ1-1,TRBV10-3,NA,NA,TGTGCCATCAGAATGGACATGAACACTGAAGCTTTCTTT,CAIRMDMNTEAFF
TRBJ2-7,TRBV11-2,NA,TRBD2,TGTGCCAGCAGCTTCCGACTAGCGCCTAAAAAGATATCCTACGAGCAGTACTTC,CASSFRLAPKKISYEQYF
TRBJ2-1,TRBV6-2/TRBV6-3,NA,NA,TGTGCCAGCAGTTACGGGACTCAAGCGACCTACAATGAGCAGTTCTTC,CASSYGTQATYNEQFF
TRBJ2-2,TRBV6-5,NA,TRBD1,TGTGCCAGCAGGCAGACAGGGGGCATCGGGGAGCTGTTTTTT,CASRQTGGIGELFF
TRBJ2-5,TRBV29-1,NA,TRBD2,TGCAGCGTTGGAAATAGCGGGAATGGAGAGACCCAGTACTTC,CSVGNSGNGETQYF
TRBJ2-7,TRBV10-3,NA,TRBD1,TGTGCCATCAGCCCCAGGGGGCAGGACGAGCAGTACTTC,CAISPRGQDEQYF
TRBJ1-6,TRBV2,NA,NA,TGTGCCAGCACCCGGGGTGGTGATTCACCCCTCCACTTT,CASTRGGDSPLHF
TRBJ2-5,TRBV7-9,NA,TRBD2,TGTGCCAGCAGCCCCCAAGGGACTAGCGGGGTTGAGACCCAGTACTTC,CASSPQGTSGVETQYF
TRBJ1-2,TRBV19,NA,NA,TGTGCCAGTAGGGACTTTTATGGCTACACCTTC,CASRDFYGYTF
TRBJ2-5,TRBV7-2,NA,NA,TGTGCCAGCAGCTTAGTGGGGGGAACCCAAGAGACCCAGTACTTC,CASSLVGGTQETQYF
TRBJ2-5,TRBV5-4,NA,NA,TGTGCCAGCAGCTTGGGTGGCGGGCAAGAGACCCAGTACTTC,CASSLGGGQETQYF
TRBJ2-7,TRBV3-1/TRBV3-2,NA,TRBD2,TGTGCCAGCAGCCAAGATGGGACTAGCGGGAAATACGAGCAGTACTTC,CASSQDGTSGKYEQYF
TRBJ1-5,TRBV2,once,NA,TGTGCCAGCAGTGCGGTTGGCAGCGGCAATCAGCCCCAGCATTTT,CASSAVGSGNQPQHF
TRBJ2-7,TRBV28,NA,NA,TGTGCCAGCAGTTCCCCTACGGGTCCCTACGAGCAGTACTTC,CASSSPTGPYEQYF
TRBJ2-2,TRBV2,few,TRBD1,TGTGCCAGCAGAAGTGGGACAGACTCATTCGGGGAGCTGTTTTTT,CASRSGTDSFGELFF
TRBJ1-5,TRBV18,once,TRBD1,TGTGCCAGCTCACCTACGAGACAGGGGATCAGCAATCAGCCCCAGCATTTT,CASSPTRQGISNQPQHF
TRBJ2-7,TRBV4-1,NA,TRBD2,TGCGCCAGCAGCCAAGTGCCGGGAGGAGCCGAGCAGTACTTC,CASSQVPGGAEQYF
TRBJ2-1,TRBV7-9,NA,TRBD2,TGTGCCAGCAGCTTAGAACTAGCGTCGAATGAGCAGTTCTTC,CASSLELASNEQFF
TRBJ1-6,TRBV19,NA,TRBD1,TGTGCCAGTAAGGACCACGGACAGGGGAGCGATTCACCCCTCCACTTT,CASKDHGQGSDSPLHF
TRBJ2-1,TRBV2,NA,TRBD2,TGTGCCAGCAGTGGTGGGACTAGCGGAGGCAATGAGCAGTTCTTC,CASSGGTSGGNEQFF
TRBJ2-1,TRBV20-1,NA,TRBD2,TGCAGTGCTAGTTTGCGGGAGGCCTCCTACAATGAGCAGTTCTTC,CSASLREASYNEQFF
TRBJ2-7,TRBV5-1,NA,NA,TGCGCCAGCAGCCGGTCCCAGCGTATGCACGAGCAGTACTTC,CASSRSQRMHEQYF
TRBJ1-1,TRBV11-2,few,NA,TGTGCCAGCAGCTTTCGACAGGACACTGAAGCTTTCTTT,CASSFRQDTEAFF
TRBJ1-1,TRBV18,few,NA,TGTGCCAGCTCAGCCAGGGATTTGAACACTGAAGCTTTCTTT,CASSARDLNTEAFF
TRBJ1-1,TRBV6-2/TRBV6-3,NA,TRBD1,TGTGCCAGCAGTTACCTTCCAGGACAGGCGATAAACACTGAAGCTTTCTTT,CASSYLPGQAINTEAFF
TRBJ1-4,TRBV28,NA,TRBD1,TGTGCCAGCAGCCCGGGACAGGGGACTGAAAAACTGTTTTTT,CASSPGQGTEKLFF
TRBJ2-1,TRBV6-4,few,TRBD2,TGTGCCAGCAGCGAGCAAGGGACTAGCGGGAGTAATGAGCAGTTCTTC,CASSEQGTSGSNEQFF
TRBJ2-1,TRBV7-7,once,NA,TGTGCTAGCAGCTTAGCCGGGTTTAGAGACAATGAGCAGTTCTTC,CASSLAGFRDNEQFF
TRBJ2-1,TRBV7-2,NA,NA,TGTGCCAGCAGCTTGGGGGCAAACTTCTTC,CASSLGANFF
TRBJ1-3,TRBV6-5,NA,NA,TGTGCCAGCAGTTACTCGGCAGGGTCTGGAAACACCATATATTTT,CASSYSAGSGNTIYF